The 13 T cell receptor beta chains presented below share a single source sample, sequenced in a study of T-cell memory formation after mild COVID-19. TCRdb fed the 5' RACE reads into MiXCR, producing one record per CDR3 protein. The repertoire holds a few hundred thousand distinct CDR3 sequences, with 20% to 25% as singletons. Sequencing was carried out using PBMCs or a T cell subset sorted from them (not recorded which). These receptors were obtained from an adult woman who had mild COVID-19 (a few samples of this study predate the infection). Cell type and time point are not known.

This clonotype was recorded a few times. V gene TRBV20-1 combines with J gene TRBJ2-3, with no clear D. This CDR3 region has 13 residues. CDR1 is DFQATT, CDR2 SNEGSKA, per germline (reference sequence). The germline V and J ends were trimmed by 5 bases and 2 bases, with 11 bases remaining between them. CDR3 nucleotides: TGCAGTGCTTCCGGTTGGGACACAGATACGCAGTATTTT. It yields the protein CSASGWDTDTQYF.

V is TRBV20-1 and J is TRBJ1-5; TRBD1 agrees at 7 bases. The germline gives CDR1 DFQATT, CDR2 SNEGSKA (reference sequence). V trimming: 0 bases; J trimming: 4 bases; junction bases outside the gene matches: 9. The CDR3 has 16 amino acids. The CDR3 sequence: CSAREAQGVWNQPQHF. In DNA, the CDR3 is TGCAGTGCTAGAGAGGCGCAGGGGGTCTGGAATCAGCCCCAGCATTTT.

The V and J genes are TRBV2 and TRBJ2-3; D gene ambiguous. The ends were cut back, 3 bases at V and 3 bases at J, with 10 bases in the middle. CDR1 is SNHLY, CDR2 FYNNEI, per germline. The CDR3 sequence is 14 residues long. The DNA of the CDR3 is TGTGCCAGCAGTGATTTGACGGAGACAGATACGCAGTATTTT. Encoded protein: CASSDLTETDTQYF.

The V and J genes are TRBV2 and TRBJ1-5, with D uncertain. Trimming left V 3 bases short and J 6 bases short, with 9 bases between. Germline CDR1 is SNHLY and CDR2 is FYNNEI. The CDR3 extends over 13 amino acids. The CDR3 loop is CASSDTWGQPQHF. Here the CDR3 DNA reads TGTGCCAGCAGTGACACTTGGGGTCAGCCCCAGCATTTT.

This clonotype has more than one count but fewer than ten. The chain has TRBV6-2 or TRBV6-3 and TRBJ1-1; D remains unclear. The CDR3 covers 14 residues. Germline V gene data show CDR1 as MNHEY and CDR2 as SVGEGT. Trimming took 10 bases from V and 4 from J, leaving 19 bases between them. The CDR3 DNA sequence: TGTGCCACGGTCGGACGGAGTGCTCCCACTGAAGCTTTCTTT. Translating it yields CATVGRSAPTEAFF.

The chain has TRBV5-4 and TRBJ2-1; D gene ambiguous. Germline lookup yields CDR1 SGHNT and CDR2 YYREEE (reference sequence). The CDR3 is 11 amino acids. CDR3 nucleotide sequence: TGTGCGGGCAGCATCTACAATGAGCAGTTCTTC. It codes for CAGSIYNEQFF.

The chain couples TRBV6-5 to TRBJ2-3; 9 bases fit TRBD1. Germline V gives CDR1 MNHEY, CDR2 SVGAGI. The CDR3 totals 14 residues. V trimming: 10 bases; J trimming: 4 bases; junction bases outside the gene matches: 9. The CDR3 loop is CATNQGQGSDTQYF. CDR3 nucleotide sequence: TGTGCCACCAATCAGGGACAGGGATCAGATACGCAGTATTTT.

This clonotype was found a few times. The CDR3: CAWSVASATYNEQFF. CDR3 coding DNA: TGTGCCTGGAGTGTTGCCAGCGCGACCTACAATGAGCAGTTCTTC. The genes are TRBV30 and TRBJ2-1; D gene unclear. Trimming took off 0 bases at V and 2 bases at J, with 11 bases between the two ends. CDR3 length: 15 amino acids. Germline V gives CDR1 GTSNPN, CDR2 SVGIG (reference sequence).

The chain carries TRBV13 and TRBJ2-7; D unresolved. The CDR3 contains 15 residues. Germline V gives CDR1 PRHDT, CDR2 FYEKMQ (reference sequence). V lost 2 bases, J lost 9 bases, and 20 bases lay in between. DNA for the CDR3: TGTGCCAGCAGCTTACGCCCTCCTCCTATTACGGGGCAGTACTTC. It encodes CASSLRPPPITGQYF.

The table lists this clonotype with many counts. V is TRBV5-1 and J is TRBJ2-3; D may be TRBD2 (7 bases). The CDR3 is 14 residues long. The ends were cut back, 5 bases at V and 4 bases at J, with 14 bases in the middle. CDR1 and CDR2 (germline): SGHRS, YFSETQ. CDR3 in amino acids: CASRSQGRADTQYF. The CDR3 nucleotides read TGCGCCAGCAGGTCGCAGGGGAGGGCAGATACGCAGTATTTT.

The rearrangement joins TRBV7-2 to TRBJ1-2; the D gene is possibly TRBD1 (6 bases). Trimming pared 1 base from V and 6 bases from J, leaving 15 bases between. This CDR3 is built from 15 residues. The germline V gene encodes CDR1 SGHTA and CDR2 FQGNSA. The CDR3: CASSLVIMGANGYTF. DNA for the CDR3: TGTGCCAGCAGCTTAGTAATCATGGGGGCTAATGGCTACACCTTC. The full variable domain, its missing parts supplied by reference TRBV7-2 and TRBJ1-2, is GAGVSQSPSNKVTEKGKDVELRCDPISGHTALYWYRQSLGQGLEFLIYFQGNSAPDKSGLPSDRFSAERTGGSVSTLTIQRTQQEDSAVYLCASSLVIMGANGYTFGSGTRLTVV.

This clonotype was seen repeatedly, ten times or more. V is TRBV3-1 and J is TRBJ2-7; TRBD1 matches at 7 bases. The CDR3 spans 15 residues. Germline CDR1 LGHDT, CDR2 YNNKEL (reference sequence). Losses at the gene ends were 1 base for V and 5 bases for J; bases not matched to a gene: 8. The CDR3 loop is CASSQGIRTGDEQYF. The CDR3 DNA is TGTGCCAGCAGCCAAGGAATCCGCACAGGGGACGAGCAGTACTTC.

The CDR3 DNA reads as TGTGCCAGCAGTCTGGGACAGGGAACGGATCAGTACTTC. This codes for CASSLGQGTDQYF. This chain uses TRBV2 with TRBJ2-4; TRBD1 agrees at 9 bases. Trimming cost V 5 bases and J 12 bases; bases outside gene matches: 8. CDR3 length: 13 amino acids. CDR1 is SNHLY and CDR2 is FYNNEI in the germline V gene.